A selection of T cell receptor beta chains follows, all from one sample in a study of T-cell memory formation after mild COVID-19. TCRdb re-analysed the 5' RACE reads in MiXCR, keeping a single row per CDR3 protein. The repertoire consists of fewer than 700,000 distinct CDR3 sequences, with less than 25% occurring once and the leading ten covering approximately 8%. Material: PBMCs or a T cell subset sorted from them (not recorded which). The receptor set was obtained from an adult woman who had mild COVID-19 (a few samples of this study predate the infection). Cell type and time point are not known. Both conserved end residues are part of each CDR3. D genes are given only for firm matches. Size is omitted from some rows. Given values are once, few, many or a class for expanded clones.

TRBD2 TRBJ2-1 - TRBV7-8 CASSARGLRTSGSGANNEQFF TGTGCCAGCAGCGCCCGGGGGTTAAGGACTAGCGGGAGTGGGGCAAACAATGAGCAGTTCTTC
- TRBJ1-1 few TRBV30 CAREAITEAFF TGTGCCCGGGAGGCTATCACTGAAGCTTTCTTT
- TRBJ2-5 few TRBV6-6 CASRATGGQETQYF TGTGCCAGCAGGGCGACAGGAGGGCAAGAGACCCAGTACTTC
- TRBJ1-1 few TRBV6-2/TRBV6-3 CASSYVLANTEAFF TGTGCCAGCAGTTACGTTCTGGCGAACACTGAAGCTTTCTTT
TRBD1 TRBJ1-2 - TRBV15 CATSPIRDRGPYLWSVYGYTF TGTGCCACCAGCCCCATTCGGGACAGGGGGCCGTATTTGTGGAGTGTGTATGGCTACACCTTC
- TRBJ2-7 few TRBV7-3 CASSLTPNYEQYF TGTGCCAGCAGCTTAACCCCGAACTACGAGCAGTACTTC
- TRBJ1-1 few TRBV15 CATSRGSSLAEAFF TGTGCCACCAGCAGAGGCTCGTCACTCGCTGAAGCTTTCTTT
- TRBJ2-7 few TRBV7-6 CASSRDPPGEQYF TGTGCCAGCAGCCGGGACCCCCCTGGTGAGCAGTACTTC
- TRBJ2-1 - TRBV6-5 CASTVIKSPNNEQFF TGTGCCAGCACTGTAATAAAGTCACCGAACAATGAGCAGTTCTTC
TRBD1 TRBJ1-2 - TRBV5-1 CASSLGEGARGYTF TGCGCCAGCAGCTTGGGCGAGGGGGCGAGGGGCTACACCTTC
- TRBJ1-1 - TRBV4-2 CASSQDAPMNTEAFF TGTGCCAGCAGCCAAGATGCCCCTATGAACACTGAAGCTTTCTTT
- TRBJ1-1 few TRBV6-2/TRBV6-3 CASTLRGGWAFF TGTGCCAGCACCCTACGCGGGGGCTGGGCTTTCTTT
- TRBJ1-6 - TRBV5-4 CASSAAVGLGAPLHF TGTGCCAGCAGCGCTGCGGTCGGGCTAGGTGCACCCCTCCACTTT
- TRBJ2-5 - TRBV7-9 CASSWRGPQETQYF TGTGCCAGCAGCTGGCGGGGGCCCCAAGAGACCCAGTACTTC
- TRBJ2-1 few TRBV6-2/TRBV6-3 CASSYARLYNEQFF TGTGCCAGCAGTTACGCTCGACTATACAATGAGCAGTTCTTC
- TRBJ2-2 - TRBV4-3 CASSMAGITGELFF TGCGCCAGCAGCATGGCCGGGATCACCGGGGAGCTGTTTTTT
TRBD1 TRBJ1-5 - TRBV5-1 CASSLRTGQGQPQHF TGCGCCAGCAGCTTAAGGACAGGGCAGGGTCAGCCCCAGCATTTT
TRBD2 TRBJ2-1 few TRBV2 CASSKGLVYEQFF TGTGCCAGCAGTAAGGGACTAGTCTATGAGCAGTTCTTC
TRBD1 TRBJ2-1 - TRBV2 CASPGQGVSYNEQFF TGTGCCAGTCCAGGACAGGGGGTATCCTACAATGAGCAGTTCTTC
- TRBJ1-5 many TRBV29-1 CSVGDSSLAGQPQHF TGCAGCGTGGGGGACTCCTCCCTAGCGGGACAGCCCCAGCATTTT
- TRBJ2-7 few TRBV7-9 CASSQVKEEQYF TGTGCCAGCAGTCAAGTGAAGGAAGAGCAGTACTTC
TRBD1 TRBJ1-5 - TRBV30 CAWNPPGTGVNQPQHF TGTGCCTGGAACCCACCCGGGACAGGGGTCAATCAGCCCCAGCATTTT
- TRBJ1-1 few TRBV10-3 CAISPAGRMNTEAFF TGTGCCATCAGTCCGGCCGGACGGATGAACACTGAAGCTTTCTTT
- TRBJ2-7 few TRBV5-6 CASSLNPGRIYEQYF TGTGCCAGCAGCTTGAATCCGGGCAGAATATACGAGCAGTACTTC
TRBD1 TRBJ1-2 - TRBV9 CASSLSLTRDSNYGYTF TGTGCCAGCAGCCTCTCCCTGACCCGGGACAGTAACTATGGCTACACCTTC
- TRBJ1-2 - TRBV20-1 CSARPAYGYTF TGCAGTGCTAGACCAGCCTATGGCTACACCTTC
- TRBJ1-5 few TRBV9 CASSASVTLNQPQHF TGTGCCAGCAGTGCCTCGGTTACCCTCAATCAGCCCCAGCATTTT
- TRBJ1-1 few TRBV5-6 CASRFGGGSTEAFF TGTGCCAGCAGATTCGGCGGGGGGAGCACTGAAGCTTTCTTT
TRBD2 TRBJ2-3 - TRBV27 CASRRDWAGLSYTQYF TGTGCCAGCAGAAGAGACTGGGCGGGACTATCTTATACGCAGTATTTT
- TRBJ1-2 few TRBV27 CASSPTRRDPYGYTF TGTGCCAGCAGCCCAACAAGACGCGATCCCTATGGCTACACCTTC
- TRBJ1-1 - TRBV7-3 CASSLTTPTGRDEAFF TGTGCCAGCAGCTTAACGACGCCGACAGGACGGGATGAAGCTTTCTTT
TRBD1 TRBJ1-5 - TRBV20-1 CSASRGQGNQPQHF TGCAGTGCTTCTAGGGGACAGGGCAATCAGCCCCAGCATTTT
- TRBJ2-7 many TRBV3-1 CASSRSTYEQYF TGTGCCAGCAGCCGATCCACCTACGAGCAGTACTTC
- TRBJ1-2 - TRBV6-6 CASSYTDRAYGYTF TGTGCCAGCAGTTACACGGACAGAGCCTATGGCTACACCTTC
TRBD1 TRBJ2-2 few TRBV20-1 CSARDPGQGNTGELFF TGCAGTGCTAGAGATCCCGGACAGGGAAACACCGGGGAGCTGTTTTTT
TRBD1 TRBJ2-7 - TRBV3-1 CASSQVRGQGSEQYF TGTGCCAGCAGCCAAGTCCGTGGACAGGGGTCCGAGCAGTACTTC
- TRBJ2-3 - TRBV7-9 CASRVTGTDTQYF TGTGCCAGCAGAGTAACGGGGACAGATACGCAGTATTTT
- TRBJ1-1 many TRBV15 CATSTTGNTEAFF TGTGCCACCAGCACCACGGGGAACACTGAAGCTTTCTTT
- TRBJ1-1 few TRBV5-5 CASSPTGVPEAFF TGTGCCAGCAGCCCGACCGGGGTCCCTGAAGCTTTCTTT
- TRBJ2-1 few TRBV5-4 CASSSGSGLYNEQFF TGTGCCAGCAGCTCTGGGAGCGGGCTATACAATGAGCAGTTCTTC